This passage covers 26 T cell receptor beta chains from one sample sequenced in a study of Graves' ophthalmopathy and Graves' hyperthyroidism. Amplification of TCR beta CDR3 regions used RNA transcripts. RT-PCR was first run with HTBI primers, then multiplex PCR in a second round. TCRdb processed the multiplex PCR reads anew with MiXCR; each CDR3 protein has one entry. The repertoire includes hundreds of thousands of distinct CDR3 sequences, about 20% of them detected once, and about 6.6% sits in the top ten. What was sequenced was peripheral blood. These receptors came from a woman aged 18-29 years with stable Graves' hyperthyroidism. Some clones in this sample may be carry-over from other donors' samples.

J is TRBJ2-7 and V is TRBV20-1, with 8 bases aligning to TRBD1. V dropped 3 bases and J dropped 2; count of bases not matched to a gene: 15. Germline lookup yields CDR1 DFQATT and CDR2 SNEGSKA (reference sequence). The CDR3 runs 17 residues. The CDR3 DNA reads TGCAGTGCTAGGGGCCTCTTCGGACAGGGAATTGCCTACGAGCAGTACTTC. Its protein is CSARGLFGQGIAYEQYF.

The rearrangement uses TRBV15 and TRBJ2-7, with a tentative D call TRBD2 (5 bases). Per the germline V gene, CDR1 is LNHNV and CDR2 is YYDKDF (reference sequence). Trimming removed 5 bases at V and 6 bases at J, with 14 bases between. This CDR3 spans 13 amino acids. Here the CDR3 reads CATSYGLAGEQYF. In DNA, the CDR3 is TGTGCCACCAGCTACGGGCTAGCTGGCGAGCAGTACTTC.

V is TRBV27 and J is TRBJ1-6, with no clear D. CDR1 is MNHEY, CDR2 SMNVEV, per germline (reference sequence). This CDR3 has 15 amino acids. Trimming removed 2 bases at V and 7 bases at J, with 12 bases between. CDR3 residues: CASSLNGQLNSPLHF. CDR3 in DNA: TGTGCCAGCAGTTTAAATGGGCAGCTAAATTCACCCCTCCACTTT.

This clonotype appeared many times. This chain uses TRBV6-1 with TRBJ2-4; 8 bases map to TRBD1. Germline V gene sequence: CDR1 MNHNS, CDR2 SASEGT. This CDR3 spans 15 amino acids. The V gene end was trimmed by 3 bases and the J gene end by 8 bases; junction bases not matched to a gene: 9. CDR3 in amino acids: CASSDYGQGIDIQYF. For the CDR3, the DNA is TGTGCCAGCAGTGACTACGGACAGGGTATAGACATTCAGTACTTC.

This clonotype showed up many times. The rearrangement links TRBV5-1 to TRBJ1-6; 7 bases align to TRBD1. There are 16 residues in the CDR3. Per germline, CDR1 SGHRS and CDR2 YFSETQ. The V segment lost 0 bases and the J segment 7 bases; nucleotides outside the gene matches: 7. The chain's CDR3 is CASSLEGGLGNSPLHF. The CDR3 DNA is TGCGCCAGCAGCTTGGAAGGGGGCCTGGGGAATTCACCCCTCCACTTT.

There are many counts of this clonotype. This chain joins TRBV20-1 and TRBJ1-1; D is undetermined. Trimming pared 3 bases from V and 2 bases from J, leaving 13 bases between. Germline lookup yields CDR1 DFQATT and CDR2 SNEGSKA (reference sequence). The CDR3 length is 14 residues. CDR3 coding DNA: TGCAGTGCTAGGGTCATTCCCTTCAACACTGAAGCTTTCTTT. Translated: CSARVIPFNTEAFF.

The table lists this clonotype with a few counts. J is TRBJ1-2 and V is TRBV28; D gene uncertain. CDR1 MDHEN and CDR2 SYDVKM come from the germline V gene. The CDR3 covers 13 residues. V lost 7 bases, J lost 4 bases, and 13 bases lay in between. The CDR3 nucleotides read TGTGCCAGCACCTACGGGGTTATCTATGGCTACACCTTC. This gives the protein CASTYGVIYGYTF.

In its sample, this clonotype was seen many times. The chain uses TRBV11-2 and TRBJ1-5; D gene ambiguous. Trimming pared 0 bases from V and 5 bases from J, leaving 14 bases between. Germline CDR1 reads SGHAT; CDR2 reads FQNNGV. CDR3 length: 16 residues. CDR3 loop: CASSLDDRSPYQPQHF. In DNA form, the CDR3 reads TGTGCCAGCAGCTTAGACGACCGATCCCCATATCAGCCCCAGCATTTT.

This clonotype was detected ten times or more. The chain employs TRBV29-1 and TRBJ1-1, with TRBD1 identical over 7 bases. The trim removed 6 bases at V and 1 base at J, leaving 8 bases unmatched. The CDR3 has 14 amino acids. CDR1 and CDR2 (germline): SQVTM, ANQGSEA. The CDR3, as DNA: TGCAGCGTCTTCACAGGGGCTCAGAACACTGAAGCTTTCTTT. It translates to CSVFTGAQNTEAFF.

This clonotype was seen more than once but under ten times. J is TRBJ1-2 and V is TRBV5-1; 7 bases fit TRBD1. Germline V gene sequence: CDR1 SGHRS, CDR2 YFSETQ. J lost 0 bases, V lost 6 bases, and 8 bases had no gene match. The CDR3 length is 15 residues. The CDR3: CASNPLTGTNYGYTF. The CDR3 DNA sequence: TGCGCCAGCAACCCTCTGACAGGGACTAACTATGGCTACACCTTC.

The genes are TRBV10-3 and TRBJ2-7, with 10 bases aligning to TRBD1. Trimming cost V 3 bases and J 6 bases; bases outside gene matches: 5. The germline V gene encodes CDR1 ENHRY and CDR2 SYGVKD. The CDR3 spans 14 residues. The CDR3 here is CAISERDRGSEQYF. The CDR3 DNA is TGTGCCATCAGTGAAAGGGACAGGGGTAGCGAGCAGTACTTC.

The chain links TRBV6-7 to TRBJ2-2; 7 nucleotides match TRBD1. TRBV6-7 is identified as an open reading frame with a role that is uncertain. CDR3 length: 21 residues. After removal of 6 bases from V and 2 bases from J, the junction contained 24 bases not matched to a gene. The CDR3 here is CASSLLKGAILSGINTGELFF. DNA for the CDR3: TGTGCCAGCAGCCTGTTAAAGGGGGCGATTCTTTCCGGGATTAACACCGGGGAGCTGTTTTTT.

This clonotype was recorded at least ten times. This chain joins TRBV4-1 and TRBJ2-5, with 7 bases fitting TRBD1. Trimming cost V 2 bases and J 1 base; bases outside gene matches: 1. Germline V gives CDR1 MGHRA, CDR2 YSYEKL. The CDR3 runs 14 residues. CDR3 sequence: CASSQWTGQETQYF. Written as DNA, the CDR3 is TGCGCCAGCAGCCAATGGACAGGCCAAGAGACCCAGTACTTC.

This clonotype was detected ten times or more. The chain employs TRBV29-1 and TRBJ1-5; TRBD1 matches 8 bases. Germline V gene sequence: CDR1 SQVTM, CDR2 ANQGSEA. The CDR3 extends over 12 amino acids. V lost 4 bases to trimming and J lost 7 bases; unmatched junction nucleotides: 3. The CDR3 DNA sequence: TGCAGCGTTGGGCGGACAGGGCAGCCCCAGCATTTT. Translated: CSVGRTGQPQHF. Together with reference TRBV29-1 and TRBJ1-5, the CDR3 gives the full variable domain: SAVISQKPSRDICQRGTSLTIQCQVDSQVTMMFWYRQQPGQSLTLIATANQGSEATYESGFVIDKFPISRPNLTFSTLTVSNMSPEDSSIYLCSVGRTGQPQHFGDGTRLSIL.

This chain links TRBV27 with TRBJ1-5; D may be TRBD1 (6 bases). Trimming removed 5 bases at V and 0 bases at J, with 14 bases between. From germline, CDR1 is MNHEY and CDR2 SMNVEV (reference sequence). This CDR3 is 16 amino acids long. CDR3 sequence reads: CASSMRSGVSNQPQHF. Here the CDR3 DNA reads TGTGCCAGCAGTATGCGGTCAGGGGTTAGCAATCAGCCCCAGCATTTT.

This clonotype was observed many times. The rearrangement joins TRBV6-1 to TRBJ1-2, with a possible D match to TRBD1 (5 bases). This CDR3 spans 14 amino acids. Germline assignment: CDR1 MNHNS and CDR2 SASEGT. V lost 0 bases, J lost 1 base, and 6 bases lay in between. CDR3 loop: CASSEADSNYGYTF. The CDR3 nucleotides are TGTGCCAGCAGTGAAGCAGACAGTAACTATGGCTACACCTTC.

DNA of the CDR3: TGTGCCAGCAGCGGTGGGACTGTTCTGAATCAGCCCCAGCATTTT. Protein product: CASSGGTVLNQPQHF. The V and J genes are TRBV28 and TRBJ1-5; possibly TRBD1 for D (5 bases). The V end was cut by 6 bases, the J end by 4 bases, with 16 bases between. This CDR3 has 15 residues. The germline gives CDR1 MDHEN, CDR2 SYDVKM.

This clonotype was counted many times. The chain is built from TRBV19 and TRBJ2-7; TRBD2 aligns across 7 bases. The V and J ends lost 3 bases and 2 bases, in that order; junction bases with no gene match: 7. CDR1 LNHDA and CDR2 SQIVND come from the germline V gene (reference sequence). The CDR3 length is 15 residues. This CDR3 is CASSIRASGTYEQYF. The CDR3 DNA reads TGTGCCAGTAGTATTAGAGCTAGCGGAACCTACGAGCAGTACTTC.

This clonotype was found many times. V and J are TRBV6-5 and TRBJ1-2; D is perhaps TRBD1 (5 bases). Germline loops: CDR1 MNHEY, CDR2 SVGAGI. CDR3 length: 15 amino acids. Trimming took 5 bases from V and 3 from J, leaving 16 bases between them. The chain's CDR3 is CASSRYRDGDYGYTF. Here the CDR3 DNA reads TGTGCCAGCAGTAGATACCGGGACGGCGACTATGGCTACACCTTC.

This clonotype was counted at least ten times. The CDR3, as DNA: TGCGCCAGCAGCTTGGGGGATACCGAGCAGTACTTC. It yields the protein CASSLGDTEQYF. The rearrangement uses TRBV5-1 and TRBJ2-7; D gene uncertain. V was shortened by 0 bases and J by 6 bases, with 7 bases between the two germline ends. Germline assignment: CDR1 SGHRS and CDR2 YFSETQ. CDR3 length: 12 amino acids.

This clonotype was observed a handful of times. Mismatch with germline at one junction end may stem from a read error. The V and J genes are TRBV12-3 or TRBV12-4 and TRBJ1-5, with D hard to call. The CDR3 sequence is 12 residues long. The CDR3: CTSRLLGQPQHF. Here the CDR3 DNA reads TGTACCAGCAGGTTACTTGGGCAGCCCCAGCATTTT.

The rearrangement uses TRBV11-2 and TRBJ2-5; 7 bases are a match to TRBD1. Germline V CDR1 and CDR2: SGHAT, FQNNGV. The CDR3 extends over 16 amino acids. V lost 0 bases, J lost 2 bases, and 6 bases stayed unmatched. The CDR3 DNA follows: TGTGCCAGCAGCTTAGATGCAGGGGGAGTTCAAGAGACCCAGTACTTC. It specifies CASSLDAGGVQETQYF.

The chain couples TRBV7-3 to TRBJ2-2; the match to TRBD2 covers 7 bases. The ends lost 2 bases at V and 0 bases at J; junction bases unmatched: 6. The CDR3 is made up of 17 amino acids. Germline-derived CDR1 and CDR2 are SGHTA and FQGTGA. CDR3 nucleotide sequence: TGTGCCAGCAGCTTACGCGGGAGTCGCCCGAACACCGGGGAGCTGTTTTTT. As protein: CASSLRGSRPNTGELFF.

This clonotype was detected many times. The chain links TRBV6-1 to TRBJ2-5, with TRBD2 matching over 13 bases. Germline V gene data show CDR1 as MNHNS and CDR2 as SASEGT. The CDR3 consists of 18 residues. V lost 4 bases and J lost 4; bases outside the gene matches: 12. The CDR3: CASSGQLGLAGVGETQYF. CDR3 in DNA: TGTGCCAGCAGTGGGCAACTTGGACTAGCGGGAGTCGGAGAGACCCAGTACTTC.

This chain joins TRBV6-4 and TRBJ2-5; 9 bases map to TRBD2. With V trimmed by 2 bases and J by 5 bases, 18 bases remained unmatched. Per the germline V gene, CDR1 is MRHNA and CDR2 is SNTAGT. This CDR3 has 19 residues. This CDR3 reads CASSDVPVVGAGGCETQYF. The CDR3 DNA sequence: TGTGCCAGCAGTGACGTCCCCGTGGTTGGAGCGGGGGGCTGTGAGACCCAGTACTTC.

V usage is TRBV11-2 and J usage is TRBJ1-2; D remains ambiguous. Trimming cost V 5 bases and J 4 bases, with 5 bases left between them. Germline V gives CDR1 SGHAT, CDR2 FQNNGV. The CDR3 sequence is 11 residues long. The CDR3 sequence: CASSISYGYTF. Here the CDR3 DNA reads TGTGCCAGCAGCATATCCTATGGCTACACCTTC.